Described below is a single TCR beta chain sequence and its context. The CDR3 runs 19 residues. V shed 3 bases and J 0 bases; nucleotides not matched to a gene: 14. The germline V gene has CDR1 LNHDA and CDR2 SQIVND (reference sequence). Assay: immunoSEQ multiplex PCR; the TCRdb copy retains only in-frame clones and omits some. The data hold about 75,000 clones, with about 85% observed a single time. This specimen comes from a study of OX40 agonist ivuxolimab in advanced cancers. The sample in question was CD4+ or CD8+ T cells sorted from blood, obtained in a trial of the OX40 agonist ivuxolimab. This chain connects TRBV19 to TRBJ1-5; 7 bases align to TRBD1. The clonotype was recovered from an adult with an advanced solid tumor such as melanoma, head and neck, liver or kidney cancer. Written as DNA, the CDR3 is TGTGCCAGTAGTATCCGGAGGGGGCAGGGAATATATAGCAATCAGCCCCAGCATTTT. It encodes CASSIRRGQGIYSNQPQHF.